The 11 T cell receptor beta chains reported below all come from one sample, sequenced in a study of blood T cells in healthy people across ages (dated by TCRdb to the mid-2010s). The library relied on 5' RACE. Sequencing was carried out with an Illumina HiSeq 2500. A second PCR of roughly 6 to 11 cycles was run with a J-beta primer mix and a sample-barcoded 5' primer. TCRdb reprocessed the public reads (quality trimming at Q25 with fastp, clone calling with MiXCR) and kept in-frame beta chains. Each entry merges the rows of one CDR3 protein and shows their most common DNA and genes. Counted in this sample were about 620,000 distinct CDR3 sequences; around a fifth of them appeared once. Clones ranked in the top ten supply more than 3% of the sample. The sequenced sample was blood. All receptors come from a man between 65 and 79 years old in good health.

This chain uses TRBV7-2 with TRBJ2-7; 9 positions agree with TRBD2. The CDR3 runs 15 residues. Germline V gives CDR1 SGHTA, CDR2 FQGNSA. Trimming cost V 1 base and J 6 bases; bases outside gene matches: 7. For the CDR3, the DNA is TGTGCCAGCAGCTTAGTAGTCGCGGGAGGGGGCGAGCAGTACTTC. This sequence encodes CASSLVVAGGGEQYF.

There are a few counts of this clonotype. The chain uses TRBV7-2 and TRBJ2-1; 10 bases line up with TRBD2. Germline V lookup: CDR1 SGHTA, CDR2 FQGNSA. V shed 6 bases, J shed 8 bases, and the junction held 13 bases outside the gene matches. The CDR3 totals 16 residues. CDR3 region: CASRANSGGIRDEQFF. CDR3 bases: TGTGCCAGCAGGGCTAATAGCGGGGGGATCCGGGATGAGCAGTTCTTC.

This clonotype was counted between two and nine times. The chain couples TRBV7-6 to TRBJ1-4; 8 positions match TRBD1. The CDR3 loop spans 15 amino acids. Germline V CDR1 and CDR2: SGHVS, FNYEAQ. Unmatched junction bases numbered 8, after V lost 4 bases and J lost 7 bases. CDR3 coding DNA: TGTGCCAGCAGCTCACCAGGGGGCAAAGGTGAAAAACTGTTTTTT. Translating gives CASSSPGGKGEKLFF.

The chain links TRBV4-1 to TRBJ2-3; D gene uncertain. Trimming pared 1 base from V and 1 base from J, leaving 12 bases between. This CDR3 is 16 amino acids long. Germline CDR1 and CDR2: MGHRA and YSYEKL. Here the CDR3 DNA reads TGCGCCAGCAGCCAAGCGGCAGGTGGGGGCACAGATACGCAGTATTTT. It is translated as CASSQAAGGGTDTQYF.

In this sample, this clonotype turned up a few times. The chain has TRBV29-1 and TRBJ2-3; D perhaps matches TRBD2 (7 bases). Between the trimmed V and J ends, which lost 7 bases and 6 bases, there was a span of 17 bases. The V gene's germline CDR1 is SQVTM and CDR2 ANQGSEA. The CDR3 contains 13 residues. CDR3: CSALQGGADTQYF. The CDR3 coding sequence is TGCAGCGCGCTACAGGGAGGGGCGGATACGCAGTATTTT.

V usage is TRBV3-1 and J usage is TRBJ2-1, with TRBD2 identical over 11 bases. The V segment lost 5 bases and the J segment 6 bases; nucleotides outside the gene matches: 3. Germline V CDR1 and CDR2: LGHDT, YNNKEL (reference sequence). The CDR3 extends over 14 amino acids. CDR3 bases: TGTGCCAGCAGCTCCGGGACTAGCGGCAATGAGCAGTTCTTC. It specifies CASSSGTSGNEQFF.

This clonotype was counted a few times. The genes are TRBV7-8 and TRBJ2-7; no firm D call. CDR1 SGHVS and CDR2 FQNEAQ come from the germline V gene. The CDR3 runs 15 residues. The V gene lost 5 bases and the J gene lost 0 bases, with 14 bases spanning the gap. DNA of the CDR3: TGTGCCAGCAGCGAGACGGCCGTGAGCTCCTACGAGCAGTACTTC. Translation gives CASSETAVSSYEQYF.

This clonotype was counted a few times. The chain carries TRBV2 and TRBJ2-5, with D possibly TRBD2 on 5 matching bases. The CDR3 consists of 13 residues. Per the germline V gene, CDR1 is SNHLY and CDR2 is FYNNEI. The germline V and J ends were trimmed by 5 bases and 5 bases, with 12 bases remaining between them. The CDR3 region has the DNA TGTGCCAGCAGTTCGGACTTTGGGGAGACCCAGTACTTC. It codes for CASSSDFGETQYF.

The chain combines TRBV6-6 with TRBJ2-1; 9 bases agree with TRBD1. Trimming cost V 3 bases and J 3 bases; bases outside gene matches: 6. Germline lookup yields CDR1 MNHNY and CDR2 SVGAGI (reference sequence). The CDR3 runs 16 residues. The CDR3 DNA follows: TGTGCCAGCAGTTATGGGACAGGGATAAACTACAATGAGCAGTTCTTC. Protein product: CASSYGTGINYNEQFF.

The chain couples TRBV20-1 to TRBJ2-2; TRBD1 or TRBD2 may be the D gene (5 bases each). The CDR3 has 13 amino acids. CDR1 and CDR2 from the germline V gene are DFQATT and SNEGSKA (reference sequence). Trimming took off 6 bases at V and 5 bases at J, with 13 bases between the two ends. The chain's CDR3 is CSARDGDTGELFF. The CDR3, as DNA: TGCAGTGCCCGGGACGGAGATACCGGGGAGCTGTTTTTT.

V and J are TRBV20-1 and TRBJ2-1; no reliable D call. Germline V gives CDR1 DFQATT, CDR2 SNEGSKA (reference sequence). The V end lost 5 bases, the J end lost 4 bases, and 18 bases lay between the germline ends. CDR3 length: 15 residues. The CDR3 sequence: CSAPVFGRTYNEQFF. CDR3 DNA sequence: TGCAGTGCTCCGGTTTTTGGTAGAACATACAATGAGCAGTTCTTC.